This TCR beta chain was retrieved from a study of neoadjuvant anti-PD-1 for oral cavity cancer. J was trimmed by 5 bases and V by 2 bases; bases with no gene match: 6. CDR1 SEHNR and CDR2 FQNEAQ come from the germline V gene (reference sequence). The CDR3 length is 15 residues. Profiled with immunoSEQ multiplex PCR; TCRdb holds only in-frame clones, not every one. Altogether over 1,400 clones are present, around three fifths being singletons, with the ten largest covering approximately 15%. Time point: after neoadjuvant nivolumab, at surgical resection. The receptor was derived from a person aged 40 to 85 with oral cavity squamous cell carcinoma. The V call is TRBV7-9, the J call TRBJ2-7, with 10 bases matching TRBD2. The source material was tumor tissue, sampled after nivolumab (anti-PD-1) treatment. CDR3 residues: CASSLSGRAFDEQYF. The DNA of the CDR3 is TGTGCCAGCAGCTTAAGCGGGAGGGCCTTCGACGAGCAGTACTTC.